This T cell receptor (beta chain) appears in the sequencing data of a study of CD8 T cells in ankylosing spondylitis. Study-level results: A TCR beta motif made of eight highly homologous variants seemed typical of ankylosing spondylitis blood.

Using its own MiXCR run on the 5' RACE reads, TCRdb lists one record per CDR3 protein. The sample records about 510,000 distinct CDR3 sequences, under 5.5% being singletons. Trimming at V came to 3 bases and at J to 8 bases, leaving 9 bases not matched to a gene. Germline assignment: CDR1 KGHDR and CDR2 SFDVKD. The CDR3 runs 17 residues. This clonotype has at least ten counts. What it binds is unknown. This TCR was recovered from a male donor with ankylosing spondylitis. The chain combines TRBV24-1 with TRBJ2-1, with 13 positions matching TRBD2. The sample taken for sequencing was blood, either unsorted or a sorted T cell fraction (not recorded which). CDR3 region: CATSDPGTSGIVDEQFF. The CDR3 DNA sequence: TGTGCCACCAGTGATCCGGGGACTAGCGGGATTGTCGATGAGCAGTTCTTC.